This entry features one T cell receptor (beta chain) sequence. The antigen remains unidentified. The sample comes from a study of T cell responses to AZD1222 COVID-19 vaccine. Sequenced by immunoSEQ multiplex PCR; TCRdb stores in-frame clones only, minus some. The sample consists of roughly 120,000 clones, about 92% of them appearing once. General observations from the study: Only a handful of AZD1222 recipients tested seropositive at baseline. There were mostly white British donors and more females than males, and clonal diversity was possibly underestimated.

The ends lost 0 bases at V and 4 bases at J; junction bases unmatched: 6. Germline CDR1 SGDLS, CDR2 YYNGEE. The CDR3 is made up of 16 amino acids. The receptor was isolated from an adult in good health. Here the sequenced sample was peripheral blood, taken on day 0 of AZD1222 vaccination. The chain joins TRBV9 to TRBJ2-3; 9 nucleotides agree with TRBD2. In DNA, the CDR3 is TGTGCCAGCAGCGTAGAGGGGACTAGCAGAGCAGATACGCAGTATTTT. This sequence encodes CASSVEGTSRADTQYF.